This T cell receptor (beta chain) comes out of a study of OX40 agonist ivuxolimab in advanced cancers. Assay: immunoSEQ multiplex PCR; the TCRdb copy retains only in-frame clones and omits some. The sample yields about 66,000 clones, around 85% seen once. Trimming stripped 3 bases from V and 1 base from J, with 16 bases between. The CDR3 is 16 amino acids. Germline CDR1 and CDR2: SGDLS and YYNGEE. Comment on this clone: Antigen specificity is unknown.

Whole-study findings and limits: CD8+ T cells were the subset that, on average, had more expanded clones than CD4+.

This rearrangement joins TRBV9 to TRBJ2-5; weak D call: TRBD1 (6 bases). The source material was CD4+ or CD8+ T cells sorted from blood, sampled in a trial of the OX40 agonist ivuxolimab. The receptor was isolated from an adult with an advanced solid tumor such as melanoma, head and neck, liver or kidney cancer. CDR3 nucleotide sequence: TGTGCCAGCAGCGCCCCACCGCGGACAGCCCAAGAGACCCAGTACTTC. As protein: CASSAPPRTAQETQYF.